This T cell receptor (beta chain) derives from a study of T cells in Graves' hyperthyroidism and ophthalmopathy. This clonotype was seen many times. The J segment lost 4 bases and the V segment lost 4 bases, leaving 3 bases of the junction unmatched. The CDR3 runs to 15 residues. Authors of the study amplified TCR beta CDR3 regions from RNA transcripts. Researchers ran a first-round RT-PCR on the TCR CDR3 using the HTBI primer set. TCRdb reanalysed the multiplex PCR reads using MiXCR and keeps one entry per CDR3 protein. The profile shows 350,000 to 450,000 distinct CDR3 sequences, about 14% of them singletons.

The chain uses TRBV12-3 or TRBV12-4 and TRBJ1-6; 8 bases map to TRBD1. The sequenced sample consisted of blood. The sequence came from a man aged 50-60 years with Graves' ophthalmopathy. The CDR3 coding sequence is TGTGCCAGCAGTTCCGGACAGGGTTATAATTCACCCCTCCACTTT. It specifies CASSSGQGYNSPLHF.